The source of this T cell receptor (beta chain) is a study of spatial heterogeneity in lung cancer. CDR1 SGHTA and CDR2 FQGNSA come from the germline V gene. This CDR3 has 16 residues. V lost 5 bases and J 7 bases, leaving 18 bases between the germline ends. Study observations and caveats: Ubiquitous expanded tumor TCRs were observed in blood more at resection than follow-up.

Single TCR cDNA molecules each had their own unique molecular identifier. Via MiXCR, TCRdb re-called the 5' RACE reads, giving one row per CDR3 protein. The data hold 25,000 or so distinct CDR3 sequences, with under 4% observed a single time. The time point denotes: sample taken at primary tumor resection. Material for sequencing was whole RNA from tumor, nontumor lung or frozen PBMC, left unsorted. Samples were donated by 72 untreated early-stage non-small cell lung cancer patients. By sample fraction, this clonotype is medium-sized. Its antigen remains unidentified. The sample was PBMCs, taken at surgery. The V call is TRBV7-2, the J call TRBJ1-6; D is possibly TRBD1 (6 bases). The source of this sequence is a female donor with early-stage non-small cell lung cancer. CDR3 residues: CASSRSRTELNSPLHF. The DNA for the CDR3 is TGTGCCAGCAGCCGGTCTCGGACAGAATTAAATTCACCCCTCCACTTT.